The TCR beta chain described here comes from a study of T cell responses to AZD1222 COVID-19 vaccine. Findings and limits, study-wide: Clonal diversity was possibly underestimated; the donors were predominantly white British and more often female.

In the case of this clone: Its antigen remains unidentified.

Only in-frame clones appear in the TCRdb table, and some are missing; sequencing was by immunoSEQ multiplex PCR. The repertoire includes roughly 100,000 clones, about four fifths of them detected once, and about a sixth sits in the top ten. CDR3 size: 15 residues. Germline CDR1 and CDR2: LNHNV and YYDKDF (reference sequence). V shed 4 bases and J shed 2 bases, with 12 bases lying between them. The rearrangement joins TRBV15 to TRBJ2-1, with D tentatively TRBD1 (6 bases). This clonotype was obtained from an adult in good health. This sample comprised peripheral blood, obtained on day 0 of AZD1222 vaccination. CDR3 region: CATSILQGPYNEQFF. DNA for the CDR3: TGTGCCACCAGCATACTCCAGGGGCCCTACAATGAGCAGTTCTTC. The whole variable domain, remainder taken from reference TRBV15 and TRBJ2-1, is DAMVIQNPRYQVTQFGKPVTLSCSQTLNHNVMYWYQQKSSQAPKLLFHYYDKDFNNEADTPDNFQSRRPNTSFCFLDIRSPGLGDTAMYLCATSILQGPYNEQFFGPGTRLTVL.